In its sample, the clone carrying this T cell receptor (beta chain) is medium-sized. Unique molecular identifiers tagged the TCRbeta library. MiXCR, run by TCRdb on the PCR reads, gives a single entry per CDR3 protein. The data hold fewer than 120,000 distinct CDR3 sequences, with 10% observed a single time. This sample is part of a study of T-cell reconstitution after alpha-beta-depleted transplantation in children. V was clipped by 4 bases and J by 4 bases, with 17 bases between them. Germline loops: CDR1 SEHNR, CDR2 FQNEAQ (reference sequence). CDR3 length equals 15 residues. The sample was PBMCs from the stem cell graft donor, taken from the stem cell graft. This TCR derives from a human donor who donated a stem cell graft to a child with acute lymphoblastic leukemia. This chain links TRBV7-9 with TRBJ2-7; weak D call: TRBD2 (6 bases). CDR3 sequence: CASSSRDFGGYEQYF. DNA of the CDR3: TGTGCCAGCAGCTCCCGGGACTTTGGAGGTTACGAGCAGTACTTC.